This T cell receptor beta chain was obtained from a study of fetal regulatory T cell absence and autoimmunity. Turning to the study itself: IPEX patients had exocrine pancreas autoimmunity without clinical diabetes. Points from the study as a whole: Oligoclonal TCR enrichment in pancreas over cord blood reached over 100-fold for some clones. Pancreas and cord blood did not differ much in TRB family usage.

In the case of this clone: Its antigen is unknown.

This was a survey-level run. Clones were sequenced by immunoSEQ multiplex PCR, and TCRdb holds only the in-frame ones, with some missing. The profile shows 95,000 or so clones, less than 80% of them singletons. CDR3 length: 12 amino acids. V was clipped by 2 bases and J by 6 bases, with 6 bases between them. The germline V gene has CDR1 MNHEY and CDR2 SVGAGI. Sequenced input: pancreas tissue. V gene TRBV6-5 combines with J gene TRBJ2-3; perhaps TRBD2 as D (5 bases). This receptor was obtained from a male donor with IPEX syndrome. CDR3 DNA: TGTGCCAGCAGTTACCGAGGGGATACGCAGTATTTT. It encodes CASSYRGDTQYF.